This T cell receptor (beta chain) was sequenced in a study of identical twins (dated by TCRdb to the mid-2010s). For the wider study: To test whether fetal clonotypes persist, the study used deep sequencing on TCR alpha and beta repertoires from monozygotic twins, unrelated adults of various ages, and cord blood. Replicate twin experiments were performed at different times using different library preparation protocols to rule out contamination. On the study overall, not on this receptor specifically: Compared with coincidental sharing between unrelated individuals, out-of-frame TCR alpha sequences shared between twins had an excess of sequences with low generation probability. Because the same donors could not be followed over many years, the conclusions relied on cross-sectional statistical analysis. In beta out-of-frame sequences, excess twin sharing was weaker, because having fewer shared sequences lowered the signal-to-noise ratio. Invariant T cells such as MAIT and iNKT could partly confound zero-insertion analyses, although diverse VJ usage argued against such confounding for most clonotypes. Abundant cord blood beta clonotypes had fewer insertions, young adult naive repertoires showed a similar but weaker trend, and memory repertoires showed no such trend. Recombination models systematically underestimated out-of-frame TCR alpha sharing in monozygotic twins but agreed with sharing between unrelated individuals.

Based on the germline V gene, the CDR1 and CDR2 sequences are LGHNA and YNFKEQ. V gives up 2 bases and J gives up 1 base, and the segment between their germline ends measures 13 bases. The CDR3 sequence holds 16 residues, the cysteine and phenylalanine included. Left in the record is the CDR3 DNA by itself, 48 bases read in frame from the first base. The library was produced with 5' RACE. The instrument given in TCRdb is Illumina HiSeq 2000. Template switching added a universal primer binding site, and the final cDNA carried a unique molecular identifier that allowed TCR cDNA molecules to be counted accurately. Specific primers in the conserved constant-segment region were used to synthesize first-strand cDNA for the TCR alpha and beta chains. Each cDNA library was double barcoded, with a SMART-Mk sample barcode plus Illumina barcodes, to control for contamination. TruSeq adapter sequences along with Illumina sample barcodes were introduced in two successive PCR steps. The Illumina HiSeq platform was used with custom primers to sequence TCR alpha and beta cDNA libraries. In the paper's pipeline: Unique molecular identifiers were extracted from raw reads with MiGEC, and CDR3 positions were determined with MiXCR. Recombination models were inferred per individual with the repgenHMM and IGoR tools using an EM algorithm. Shared clonotype analysis was performed with the tcR package in R, normalizing sharing by the product of cloneset sizes. To study raw recombination without the effects of thymic and clonal selection, out-of-frame nonproductive sequences were analyzed. Using fastp trimming at Q25 and MiXCR clonotype assembly, TCRdb reanalyzed the public sequencing data and kept in-frame beta chains. When rows share a CDR3 protein, they turn into one entry using the most common DNA and genes. The V and J calls come from TCRdb's annotation, not from the publication. This sample is represented by about 550,000 distinct CDR3 sequences; more than 20% of them were singletons. The ten most abundant clones make up approximately 0.49% of the sample.

Every donor was a healthy Caucasian. The twin cohort consisted of three pairs of female monozygotic twins, all aged roughly 18 to 30 years. Positive isolation kits from Invitrogen were used to isolate the CD4+ and CD8+ T cell populations. This clonotype was seen more than once but under ten times. The specificity of this receptor is unknown. No base-level quality is on record; no much larger clone is a single base apart. This sample also appeared in a second study, on yellow fever vaccine responses in identical twins. Per that second paper: The T cell response to vaccination in identical twins was reported by the authors to appear partly convergent and partly personalized. The study precisely tracked vaccine-responding T cell clones in identical twins.

The receptor chain draws on TRBV4-2 and TRBJ2-3; a confident D gene designation cannot be given. This receptor was obtained from a woman between 18 and 29 years old in good health. The sequencing sample was made of CD4+ T cells sorted from blood. The sequenced DNA is TGTGCCAGCAGCCAAATTAGGCAGCTCGGCACAGATACGCAGTATTTT. Translated, it gives CASSQIRQLGTDTQYF.